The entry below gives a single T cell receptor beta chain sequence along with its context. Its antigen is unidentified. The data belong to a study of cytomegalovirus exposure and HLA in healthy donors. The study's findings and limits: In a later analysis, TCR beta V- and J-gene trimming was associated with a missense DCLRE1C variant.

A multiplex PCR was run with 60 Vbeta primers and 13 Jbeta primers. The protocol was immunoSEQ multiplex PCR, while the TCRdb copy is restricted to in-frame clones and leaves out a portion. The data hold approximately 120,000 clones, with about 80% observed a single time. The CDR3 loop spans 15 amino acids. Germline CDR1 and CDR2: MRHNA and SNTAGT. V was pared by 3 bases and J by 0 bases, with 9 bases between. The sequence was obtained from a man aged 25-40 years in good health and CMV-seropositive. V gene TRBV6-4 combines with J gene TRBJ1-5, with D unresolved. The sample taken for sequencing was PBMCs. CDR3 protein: CASSDTAGSNQPQHF. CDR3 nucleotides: TGTGCCAGCAGTGATACGGCGGGTAGCAATCAGCCCCAGCATTTT.